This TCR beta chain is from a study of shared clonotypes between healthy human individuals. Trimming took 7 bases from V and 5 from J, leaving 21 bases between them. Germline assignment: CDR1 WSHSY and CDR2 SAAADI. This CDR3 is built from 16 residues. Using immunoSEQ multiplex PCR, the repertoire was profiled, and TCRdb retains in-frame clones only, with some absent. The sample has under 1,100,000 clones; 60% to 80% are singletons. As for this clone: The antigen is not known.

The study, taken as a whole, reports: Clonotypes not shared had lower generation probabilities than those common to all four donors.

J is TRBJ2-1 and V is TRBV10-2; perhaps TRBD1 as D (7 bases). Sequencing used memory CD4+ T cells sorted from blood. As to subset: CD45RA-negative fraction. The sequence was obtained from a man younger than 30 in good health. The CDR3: CASKGGPGTVNNEQFF. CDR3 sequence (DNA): TGCGCCAGCAAGGGGGGTCCCGGGACAGTGAACAATGAGCAGTTCTTC.